Presented here are 14 T cell receptor beta chains from one specimen sequenced in a study of blood T cell repertoires in COVID-19. Using immunoSEQ multiplex PCR, the repertoire was profiled, and TCRdb retains in-frame clones only, with some absent. The repertoire includes about 220,000 clones, 60% to 85% of them detected once, and around 7.3% sits in the top ten. Sequenced sample: peripheral blood. The receptors were gathered from a woman in her sixties or seventies with acute or convalescent COVID-19.

The chain is built from TRBV5-6 and TRBJ2-5, with D possibly matching TRBD1 (6 bases). From germline, CDR1 is SGHDT and CDR2 YYEEEE. This CDR3 comprises 19 residues. V was pared by 3 bases and J by 5 bases, with 29 bases between. CDR3 sequence reads: CASSSQLDSPIAIGETQYF. CDR3 coding DNA: TGTGCCAGCAGCTCCCAGTTGGACAGTCCGATAGCGATAGGGGAGACCCAGTACTTC.

This clone was counted ten times or more. The gene calls are TRBV5-1 and TRBJ2-7, with D perhaps TRBD1 (6 bases). In germline, CDR1 is SGHRS, CDR2 YFSETQ. Trimming removed 2 bases from V and 4 bases from J, with 10 bases in between. The CDR3 length is 13 residues. The CDR3 DNA sequence: TGCGCCAGCAGCTTTTCAGGGGAGTACGAGCAGTACTTC. Encoded protein: CASSFSGEYEQYF. Variable domain in full (rest from reference TRBV5-1 and TRBJ2-7): KAGVTQTPRYLIKTRGQQVTLSCSPISGHRSVSWYQQTPGQGLQFLFEYFSETQRNKGNFPGRFSGRQFSNSRSEMNVSTLELGDSALYLCASSFSGEYEQYFGPGTRLTVT.

This chain links TRBV11-2 with TRBJ2-4; D unclear. The CDR3 totals 11 residues. Germline CDR1 and CDR2: SGHAT and FQNNGV. Trimming cost V 3 bases and J 5 bases, with 2 bases left between them. CDR3: CASSFENIQYF. The CDR3 DNA sequence: TGTGCCAGCAGCTTCGAAAACATTCAGTACTTC.

The chain uses TRBV2 and TRBJ2-7; D is undetermined. The CDR3 spans 12 residues. V lost 2 bases, J lost 6 bases, and 8 bases lay in between. Germline-derived CDR1 and CDR2 are SNHLY and FYNNEI. This CDR3 reads CASSESPTEQYF. The CDR3, as DNA: TGTGCCAGCAGTGAAAGCCCAACCGAGCAGTACTTC. Full variable domain (remainder filled in from reference TRBV2 and TRBJ2-7): EPEVTQTPSHQVTQMGQEVILRCVPISNHLYFYWYRQILGQKVEFLVSFYNNEISEKSEIFDDQFSVERPDGSNFTLKIRSTKLEDSAMYFCASSESPTEQYFGPGTRLTVT.

This chain connects TRBV9 to TRBJ2-5; TRBD2 agrees at 8 bases. V shed 4 bases and J 0 bases; nucleotides not matched to a gene: 11. Germline-derived CDR1 and CDR2 are SGDLS and YYNGEE. The CDR3 runs 17 residues. The CDR3 nucleotides are TGTGCCAGCAGCCCCGAGGGGGGGACTAGGTACCAAGAGACCCAGTACTTC. Translated: CASSPEGGTRYQETQYF.

This clone appeared once. V is TRBV6-5 and J is TRBJ1-6, with 8 bases identical to TRBD1. Germline CDR1 reads MNHEY; CDR2 reads SVGAGI. Trimming at V came to 7 bases and at J to 8 bases, leaving 7 bases not matched to a gene. This CDR3 contains 14 residues. Written as DNA, the CDR3 is TGTGCCAGCACCGGGGGACAGGACGATTCACCCCTCCACTTT. Its translation: CASTGGQDDSPLHF.

This chain links TRBV11-2 with TRBJ2-6, with D uncertain. V was cut by 1 base and J by 1 base, with 5 bases left in between. The CDR3 length is 15 residues. Germline CDR1 reads SGHAT; CDR2 reads FQNNGV. The CDR3 sequence is CASSLVLSGANVLTF. CDR3 nucleotides: TGTGCCAGCAGCTTAGTACTTTCTGGGGCCAACGTCCTGACTTTC.

V is TRBV7-2 and J is TRBJ1-5; no clear D. The V end was cut by 5 bases, the J end by 6 bases, with 8 bases between. The germline V gene has CDR1 SGHTA and CDR2 FQGNSA. CDR3 length: 12 amino acids. CDR3 loop: CASSPRGQPQHF. The CDR3 region has the DNA TGTGCCAGCAGCCCGCGAGGTCAGCCCCAGCATTTT.

V gene TRBV6-6 combines with J gene TRBJ1-2; no clear D. Germline CDR1 is MNHNY and CDR2 is SVGAGI (reference sequence). This CDR3 region has 16 residues. The ends were cut back, 0 bases at V and 5 bases at J, with 16 bases in the middle. This CDR3 is CASSYSQTGEGYGYTF. DNA for the CDR3: TGTGCCAGCAGTTACTCCCAGACGGGAGAAGGGTATGGCTACACCTTC.

This clone was detected a few times. The genes are TRBV4-3 and TRBJ2-1; 12 nucleotides match TRBD2. The germline V gene has CDR1 LGHNA and CDR2 YSLEER. This CDR3 is built from 18 residues. J gave up 6 bases and V 0 bases, and 9 bases lay outside the gene matches. The CDR3 bases are TGCGCCAGCAGCCAAGAACCGCCTCCTAGCGGGGGGGCCAATGAGCAGTTCTTC. It codes for CASSQEPPPSGGANEQFF.

The chain recombines TRBV10-1 with TRBJ2-1; 9 bases align to TRBD2. V was clipped by 2 bases and J by 6 bases; unmatched bases: 8. Germline V lookup: CDR1 WNHNN, CDR2 SYGVQD (reference sequence). This CDR3 comprises 16 residues. CDR3: CASSEVPAGGPNEQFF. The CDR3 DNA sequence: TGCGCCAGCAGTGAGGTCCCAGCGGGGGGACCCAATGAGCAGTTCTTC.

The genes are TRBV5-1 and TRBJ1-2; D remains unclear. CDR3 length: 14 residues. Germline-derived CDR1 and CDR2 are SGHRS and YFSETQ. The V gene lost 4 bases and the J gene lost 2 bases, with 12 bases spanning the gap. The CDR3 is CASSAPGENYGYTF. As DNA, the CDR3 is TGCGCCAGCAGCGCCCCCGGGGAAAACTATGGCTACACCTTC.

This chain connects TRBV12-3 or TRBV12-4 to TRBJ1-1; D not resolved. V dropped 6 bases and J dropped 1 base, with 9 bases sitting between them. The CDR3 is made up of 13 amino acids. This chain's CDR3 is CASSPRQNTEAFF. DNA of the CDR3: TGTGCCAGCAGCCCTCGACAGAACACTGAAGCTTTCTTT.

This clone was detected only once. V usage is TRBV5-1 and J usage is TRBJ2-1; TRBD1 matches at 9 bases. The CDR3 has 15 amino acids. Per germline, CDR1 SGHRS and CDR2 YFSETQ. V lost 0 bases and J lost 5; bases outside the gene matches: 3. This chain's CDR3 is CASSLGDRVNNEQFF. CDR3 nucleotides: TGCGCCAGCAGCTTGGGGGACAGGGTAAACAATGAGCAGTTCTTC.